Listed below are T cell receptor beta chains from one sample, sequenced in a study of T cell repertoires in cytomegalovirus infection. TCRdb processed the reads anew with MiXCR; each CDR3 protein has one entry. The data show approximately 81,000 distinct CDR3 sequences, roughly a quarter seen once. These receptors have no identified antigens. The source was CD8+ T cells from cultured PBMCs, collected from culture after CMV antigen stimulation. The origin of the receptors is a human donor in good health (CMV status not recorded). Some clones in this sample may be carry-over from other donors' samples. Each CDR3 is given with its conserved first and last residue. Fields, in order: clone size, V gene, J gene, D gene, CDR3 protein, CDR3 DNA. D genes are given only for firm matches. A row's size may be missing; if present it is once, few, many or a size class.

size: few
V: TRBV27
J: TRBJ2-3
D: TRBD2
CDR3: CASSTLAGGTDTQYF
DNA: TGTGCCAGCAGTACCCTAGCGGGGGGCACAGATACGCAGTATTTT

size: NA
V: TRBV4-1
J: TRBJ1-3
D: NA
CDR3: CASSQDRAGSTGNTIYF
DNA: TGCGCCAGCAGCCAAGATAGGGCAGGGAGCACTGGAAACACCATATATTTT

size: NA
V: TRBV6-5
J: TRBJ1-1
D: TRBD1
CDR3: CASSYFGTVNTEAFF
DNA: TGTGCCAGCAGTTACTTCGGGACAGTGAACACTGAAGCTTTCTTT

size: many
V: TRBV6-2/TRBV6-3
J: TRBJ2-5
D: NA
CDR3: CASSPSRAQYF
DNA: TGTGCCAGCAGTCCCTCCCGGGCCCAGTACTTC

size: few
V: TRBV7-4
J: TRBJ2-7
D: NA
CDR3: CASSFSSSSYEQYF
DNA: TGTGCCAGCAGCTTCTCCTCCAGCTCCTACGAGCAGTACTTC

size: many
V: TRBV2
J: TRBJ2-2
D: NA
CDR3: CASTETTGELFF
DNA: TGTGCCAGCACCGAAACCACCGGGGAGCTGTTTTTT

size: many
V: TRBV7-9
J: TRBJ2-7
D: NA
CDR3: CASSLLQVVEQYF
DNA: TGTGCCAGCAGCTTATTACAGGTAGTCGAGCAGTACTTC

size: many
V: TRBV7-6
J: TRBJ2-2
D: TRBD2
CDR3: CASSLGTSGSLNTGELFF
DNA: TGTGCCAGCAGCTTAGGGACTAGCGGAAGCTTGAACACCGGGGAGCTGTTTTTT

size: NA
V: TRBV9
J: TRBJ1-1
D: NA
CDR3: CASSLGGQATEAFF
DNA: TGTGCCAGCAGCCTAGGAGGTCAAGCCACTGAAGCTTTCTTT

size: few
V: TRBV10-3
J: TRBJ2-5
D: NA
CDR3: CAIRESPQETQYF
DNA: TGTGCCATCAGGGAAAGCCCCCAAGAGACCCAGTACTTC

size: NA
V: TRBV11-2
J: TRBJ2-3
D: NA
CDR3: CASSLDSGADTQYF
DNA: TGTGCCAGCAGCTTAGATTCAGGAGCAGATACGCAGTATTTT

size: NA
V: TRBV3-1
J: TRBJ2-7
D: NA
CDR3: CASRGGVSYEQYF
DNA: TGTGCCAGCAGAGGCGGGGTCTCCTACGAGCAGTACTTC

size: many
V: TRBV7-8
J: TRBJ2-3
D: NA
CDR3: CASSLDRSLGTSTDTQYF
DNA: TGTGCCAGCAGCTTAGATCGTTCTCTCGGGACTAGCACAGATACGCAGTATTTT

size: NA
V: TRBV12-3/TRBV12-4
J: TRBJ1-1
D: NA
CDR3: CASSLALWPATAFF
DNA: TGTGCCAGCAGTTTAGCGCTTTGGCCAGCTACAGCTTTCTTT

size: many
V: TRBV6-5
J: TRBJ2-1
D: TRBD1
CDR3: CASSYSQGGEQFF
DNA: TGTGCCAGCAGTTACTCACAGGGGGGAGAGCAGTTCTTC

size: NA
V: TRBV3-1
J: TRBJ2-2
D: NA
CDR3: CASSQVMGGELFF
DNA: TGTGCCAGCAGCCAAGTTATGGGGGGGGAGCTGTTTTTT

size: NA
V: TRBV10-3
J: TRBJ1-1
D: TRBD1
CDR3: CAISEPGQVQAFF
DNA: TGTGCCATCAGCGAACCGGGACAGGTTCAAGCTTTCTTT

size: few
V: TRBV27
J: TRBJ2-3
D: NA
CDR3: CASTSGDKATDTQYF
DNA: TGTGCCAGCACCTCGGGGGACAAGGCTACAGATACGCAGTATTTT

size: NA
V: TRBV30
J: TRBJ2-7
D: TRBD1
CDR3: CAWTPGQGKYEQYF
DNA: TGTGCCTGGACACCTGGACAGGGAAAATACGAGCAGTACTTC

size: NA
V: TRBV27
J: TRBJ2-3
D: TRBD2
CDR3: CASSFLASGISDTQYF
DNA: TGTGCCAGCAGTTTTTTGGCTAGCGGGATATCAGATACGCAGTATTTT

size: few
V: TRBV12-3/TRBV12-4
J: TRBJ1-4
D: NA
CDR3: CASSFFGEKLFF
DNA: TGTGCCAGCAGTTTCTTTGGGGAAAAACTGTTTTTT

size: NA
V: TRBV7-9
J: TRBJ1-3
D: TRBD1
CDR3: CASSLGTASGNTIYF
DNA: TGTGCCAGCAGCCTCGGGACAGCCTCTGGTAACACCATATATTTT

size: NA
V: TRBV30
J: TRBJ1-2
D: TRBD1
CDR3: CAWTGGVYGYTF
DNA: TGTGCCTGGACAGGGGGCGTCTATGGCTACACCTTC

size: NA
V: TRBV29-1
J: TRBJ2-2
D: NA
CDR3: CSVEWDGNTGELFF
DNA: TGCAGCGTTGAATGGGACGGGAACACCGGGGAGCTGTTTTTT

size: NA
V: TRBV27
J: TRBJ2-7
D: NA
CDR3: CASGDVEQYF
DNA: TGTGCCAGCGGAGACGTCGAGCAGTACTTC

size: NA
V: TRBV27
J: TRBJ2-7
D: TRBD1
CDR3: CASSPTPGGDYEQYF
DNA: TGTGCCAGCAGTCCCACCCCAGGGGGCGACTACGAGCAGTACTTC

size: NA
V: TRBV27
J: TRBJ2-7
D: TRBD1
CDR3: CASRHQGALGGEQYF
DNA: TGTGCCAGCAGACACCAGGGGGCCCTTGGGGGCGAGCAGTACTTC

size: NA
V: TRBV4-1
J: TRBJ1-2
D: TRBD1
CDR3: CASSQDPGQSANYGYTF
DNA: TGCGCCAGCAGCCAGGATCCGGGACAGAGTGCTAACTATGGCTACACCTTC

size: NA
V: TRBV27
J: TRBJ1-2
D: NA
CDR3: CASSARGVDGYTF
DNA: TGTGCCAGCAGTGCTAGGGGGGTCGATGGCTACACCTTC

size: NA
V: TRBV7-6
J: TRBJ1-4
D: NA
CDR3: CASSLGGPVEKLFF
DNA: TGTGCCAGCAGCTTGGGGGGGCCGGTTGAAAAACTGTTTTTT

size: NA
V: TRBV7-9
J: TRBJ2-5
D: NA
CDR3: CASSPGSETQYF
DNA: TGTGCCAGCAGCCCCGGGTCCGAGACCCAGTACTTC

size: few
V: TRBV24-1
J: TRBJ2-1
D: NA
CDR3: CATSDGGTSSYNEQFF
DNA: TGTGCCACCAGTGATGGCGGCACTAGCTCCTACAATGAGCAGTTCTTC

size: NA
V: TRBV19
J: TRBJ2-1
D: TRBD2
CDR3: CASSASITSGVNEQFF
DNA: TGTGCCAGTAGTGCCTCAATTACTAGCGGGGTCAATGAGCAGTTCTTC

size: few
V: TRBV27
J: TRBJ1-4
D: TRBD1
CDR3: CASTTGTENEKLFF
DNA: TGTGCCAGCACCACGGGGACAGAGAACGAAAAACTGTTTTTT